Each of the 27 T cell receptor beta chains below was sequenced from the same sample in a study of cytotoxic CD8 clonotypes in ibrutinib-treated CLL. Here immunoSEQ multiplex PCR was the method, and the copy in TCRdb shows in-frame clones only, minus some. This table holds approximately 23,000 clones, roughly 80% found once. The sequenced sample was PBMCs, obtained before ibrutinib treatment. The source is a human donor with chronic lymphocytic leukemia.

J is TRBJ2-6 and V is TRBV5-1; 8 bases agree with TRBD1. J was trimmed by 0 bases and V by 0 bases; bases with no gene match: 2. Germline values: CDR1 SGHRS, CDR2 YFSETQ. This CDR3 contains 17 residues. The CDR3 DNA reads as TGCGCCAGCAGCTTGGGACAGGGGATCTCTGGGGCCAACGTCCTGACTTTC. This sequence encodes CASSLGQGISGANVLTF.

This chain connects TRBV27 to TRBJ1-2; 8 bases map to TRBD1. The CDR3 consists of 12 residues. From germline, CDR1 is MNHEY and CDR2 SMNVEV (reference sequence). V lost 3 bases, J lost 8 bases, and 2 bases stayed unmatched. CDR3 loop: CASSFGTGGYTF. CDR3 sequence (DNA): TGTGCCAGCAGTTTCGGGACAGGCGGCTACACCTTC.

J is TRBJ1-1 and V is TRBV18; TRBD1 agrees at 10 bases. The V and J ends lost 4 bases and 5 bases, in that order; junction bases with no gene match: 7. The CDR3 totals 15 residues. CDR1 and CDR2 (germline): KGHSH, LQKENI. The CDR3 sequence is CASSQTGTGVTEAFF. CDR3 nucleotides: TGTGCCAGCTCACAAACCGGGACAGGGGTAACTGAAGCTTTCTTT.

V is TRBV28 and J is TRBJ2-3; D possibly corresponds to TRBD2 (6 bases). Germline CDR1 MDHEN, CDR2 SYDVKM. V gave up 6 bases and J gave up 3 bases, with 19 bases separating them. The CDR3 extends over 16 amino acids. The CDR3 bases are TGTGCCAGCAGCTCCCCTCGCTCTAGCGCAACAGATACGCAGTATTTT. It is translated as CASSSPRSSATDTQYF.

CDR3 sequence reads: CASSEYNEQFF. In DNA, the CDR3 is TGTGCCAGCAGCGAGTACAATGAGCAGTTCTTC. The chain joins TRBV2 to TRBJ2-1, with D hard to call. Trimming took off 6 bases at V and 4 bases at J, with 4 bases between the two ends. The germline V gene has CDR1 SNHLY and CDR2 FYNNEI. The CDR3 totals 11 residues.

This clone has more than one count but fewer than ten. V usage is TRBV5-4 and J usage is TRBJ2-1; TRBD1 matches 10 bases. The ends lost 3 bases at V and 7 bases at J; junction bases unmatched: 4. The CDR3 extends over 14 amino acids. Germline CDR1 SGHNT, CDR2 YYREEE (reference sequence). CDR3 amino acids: CASSSTGGANEQFF. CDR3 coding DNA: TGTGCCAGCAGCTCGACAGGGGGCGCGAATGAGCAGTTCTTC.

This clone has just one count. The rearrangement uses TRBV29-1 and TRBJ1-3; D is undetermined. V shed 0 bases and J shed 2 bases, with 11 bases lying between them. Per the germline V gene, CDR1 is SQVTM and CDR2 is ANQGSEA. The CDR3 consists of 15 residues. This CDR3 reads CSVEDARTPGNTIYF. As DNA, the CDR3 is TGCAGCGTTGAAGATGCGAGGACTCCTGGAAACACCATATATTTT.

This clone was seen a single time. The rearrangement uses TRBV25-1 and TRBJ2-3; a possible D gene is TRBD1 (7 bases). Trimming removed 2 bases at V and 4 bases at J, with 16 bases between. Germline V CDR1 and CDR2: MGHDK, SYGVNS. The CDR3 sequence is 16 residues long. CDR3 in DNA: TGTGCCAGCAGTGAAAGCCAGGGCAGGGGGGCAGATACGCAGTATTTT. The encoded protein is CASSESQGRGADTQYF.

CDR3: CASSLGYLRVLNYGYTF. In nucleotides, the CDR3 is TGTGCCAGCAGCTTGGGGTACCTCAGGGTTTTGAACTATGGCTACACCTTC. This chain connects TRBV5-4 to TRBJ1-2; D is perhaps TRBD1 (5 bases). V dropped 0 bases and J dropped 2 bases, with 17 bases sitting between them. This CDR3 contains 17 residues. The germline CDR1 and CDR2 sequences are SGHNT and YYREEE (reference sequence).

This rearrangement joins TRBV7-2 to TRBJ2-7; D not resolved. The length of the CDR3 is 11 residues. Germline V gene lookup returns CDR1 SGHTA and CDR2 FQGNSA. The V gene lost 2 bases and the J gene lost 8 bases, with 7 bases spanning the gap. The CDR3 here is CASSLSRKQYF. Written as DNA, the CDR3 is TGTGCCAGCAGCTTATCAAGAAAGCAGTACTTC.

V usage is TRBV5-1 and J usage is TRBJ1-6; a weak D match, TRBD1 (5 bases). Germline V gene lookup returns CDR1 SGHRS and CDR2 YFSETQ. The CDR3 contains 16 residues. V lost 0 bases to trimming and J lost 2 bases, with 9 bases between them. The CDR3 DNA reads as TGCGCCAGCAGCTTGGCCGGGGGGACCTATAATTCACCCCTCCACTTT. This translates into CASSLAGGTYNSPLHF.

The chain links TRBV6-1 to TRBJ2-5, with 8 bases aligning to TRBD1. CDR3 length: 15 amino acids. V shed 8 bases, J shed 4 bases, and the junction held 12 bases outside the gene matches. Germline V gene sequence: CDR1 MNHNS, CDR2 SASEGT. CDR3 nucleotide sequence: TGTGCCAGCGCAAAGACAGGGGTCGTAGGAGAGACCCAGTACTTC. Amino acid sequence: CASAKTGVVGETQYF.

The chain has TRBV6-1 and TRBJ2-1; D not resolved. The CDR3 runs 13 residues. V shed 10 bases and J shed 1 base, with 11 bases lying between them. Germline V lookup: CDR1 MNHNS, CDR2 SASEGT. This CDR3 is CATKTLSYNEQFF. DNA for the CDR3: TGTGCCACCAAGACTTTATCCTACAATGAGCAGTTCTTC.

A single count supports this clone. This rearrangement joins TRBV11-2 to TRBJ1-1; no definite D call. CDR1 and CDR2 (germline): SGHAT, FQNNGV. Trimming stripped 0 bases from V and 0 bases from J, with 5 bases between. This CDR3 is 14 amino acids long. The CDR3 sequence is CASSLDIMNTEAFF. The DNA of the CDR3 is TGTGCCAGCAGCTTAGACATCATGAACACTGAAGCTTTCTTT.

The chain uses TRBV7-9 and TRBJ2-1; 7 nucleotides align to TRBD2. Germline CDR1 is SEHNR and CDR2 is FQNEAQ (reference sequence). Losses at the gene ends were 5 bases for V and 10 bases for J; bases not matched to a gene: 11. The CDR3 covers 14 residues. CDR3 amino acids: CASSKPSGLEEQFF. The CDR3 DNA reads TGTGCCAGCAGCAAACCCTCCGGACTAGAAGAGCAGTTCTTC.

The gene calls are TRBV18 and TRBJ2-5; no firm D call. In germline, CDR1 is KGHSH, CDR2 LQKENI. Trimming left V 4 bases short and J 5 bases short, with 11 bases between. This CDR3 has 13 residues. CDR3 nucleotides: TGTGCCAGCTCACTCGATATCGTGGAGACCCAGTACTTC. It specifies CASSLDIVETQYF.

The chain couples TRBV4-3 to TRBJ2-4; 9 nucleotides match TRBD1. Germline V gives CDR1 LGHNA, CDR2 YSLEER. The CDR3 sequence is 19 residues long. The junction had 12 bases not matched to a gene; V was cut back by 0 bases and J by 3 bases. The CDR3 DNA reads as TGCGCCAGCAGCCAAGACCGGGACAGGGTTCTTCCAAACAAAAACATTCAGTACTTC. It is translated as CASSQDRDRVLPNKNIQYF.

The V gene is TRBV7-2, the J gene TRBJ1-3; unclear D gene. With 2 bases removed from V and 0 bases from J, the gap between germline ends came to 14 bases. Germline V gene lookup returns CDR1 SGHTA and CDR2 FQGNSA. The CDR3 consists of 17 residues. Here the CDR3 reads CASSLYSLIDSGNTIYF. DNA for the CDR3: TGTGCCAGCAGCTTATATTCATTGATAGACTCTGGAAACACCATATATTTT.

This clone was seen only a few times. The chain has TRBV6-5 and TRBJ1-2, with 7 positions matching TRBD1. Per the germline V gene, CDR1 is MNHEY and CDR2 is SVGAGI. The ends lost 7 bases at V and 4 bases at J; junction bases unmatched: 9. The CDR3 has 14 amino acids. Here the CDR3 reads CASTRQTGSYGYTF. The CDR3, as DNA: TGTGCCAGCACCCGTCAGACAGGGAGCTATGGCTACACCTTC.

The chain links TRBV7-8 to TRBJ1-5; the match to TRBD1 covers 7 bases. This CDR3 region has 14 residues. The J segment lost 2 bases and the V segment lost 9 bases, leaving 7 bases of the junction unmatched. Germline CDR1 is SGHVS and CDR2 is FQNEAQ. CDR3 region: CASTPGTGNQPQHF. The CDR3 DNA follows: TGTGCCAGTACCCCCGGGACAGGCAATCAGCCCCAGCATTTT.

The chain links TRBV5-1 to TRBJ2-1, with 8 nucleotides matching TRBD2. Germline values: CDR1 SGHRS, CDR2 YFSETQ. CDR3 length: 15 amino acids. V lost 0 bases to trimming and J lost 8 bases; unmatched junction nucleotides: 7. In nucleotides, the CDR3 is TGCGCCAGCAGCTTGGGTGGGACTAGGGTACATGAGCAGTTCTTC. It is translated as CASSLGGTRVHEQFF.

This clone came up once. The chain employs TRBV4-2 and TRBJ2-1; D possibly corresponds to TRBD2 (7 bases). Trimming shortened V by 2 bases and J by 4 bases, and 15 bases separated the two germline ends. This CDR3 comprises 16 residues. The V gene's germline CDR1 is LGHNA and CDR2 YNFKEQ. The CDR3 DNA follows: TGTGCCAGCAGCCAATCCCCGGGGGGCCGATACAATGAGCAGTTCTTC. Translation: CASSQSPGGRYNEQFF.

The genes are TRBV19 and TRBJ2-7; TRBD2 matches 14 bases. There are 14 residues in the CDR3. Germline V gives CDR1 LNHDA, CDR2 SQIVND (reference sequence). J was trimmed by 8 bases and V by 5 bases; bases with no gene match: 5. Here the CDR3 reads CASSSGLAGDKQYF. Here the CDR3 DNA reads TGTGCCAGTAGTTCGGGACTAGCGGGGGATAAGCAGTACTTC.

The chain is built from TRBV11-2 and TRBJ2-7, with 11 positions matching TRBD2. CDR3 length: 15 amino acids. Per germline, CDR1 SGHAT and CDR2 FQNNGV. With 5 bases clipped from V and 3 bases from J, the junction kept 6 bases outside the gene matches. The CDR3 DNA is TGTGCCAGCAGCCCCACTAGCGGGAGTCTCTACGAGCAGTACTTC. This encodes CASSPTSGSLYEQYF. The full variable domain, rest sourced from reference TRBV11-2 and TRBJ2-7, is EAGVAQSPRYKIIEKRQSVAFWCNPISGHATLYWYQQILGQGPKLLIQFQNNGVVDDSQLPKDRFSAERLKGVDSTLKIQPAKLEDSAVYLCASSPTSGSLYEQYFGPGTRLTVT.

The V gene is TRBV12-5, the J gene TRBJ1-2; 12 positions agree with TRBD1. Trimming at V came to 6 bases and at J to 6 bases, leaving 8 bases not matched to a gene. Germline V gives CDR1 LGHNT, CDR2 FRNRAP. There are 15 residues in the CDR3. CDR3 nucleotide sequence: TGTGCTAGTGGCTATTCCGGGACAGGGGGCCATGGCTACACCTTC. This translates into CASGYSGTGGHGYTF. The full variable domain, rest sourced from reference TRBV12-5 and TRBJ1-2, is DARVTQTPRHKVTEMGQEVTMRCQPILGHNTVFWYRQTMMQGLELLAYFRNRAPLDDSGMPKDRFSAEMPDATLATLKIQPSEPRDSAVYFCASGYSGTGGHGYTFGSGTRLTVV.

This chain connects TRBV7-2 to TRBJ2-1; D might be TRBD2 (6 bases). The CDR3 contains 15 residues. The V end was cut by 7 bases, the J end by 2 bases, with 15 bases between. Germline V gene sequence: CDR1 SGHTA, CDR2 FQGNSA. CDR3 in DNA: TGTGCCAGCAACGACGGCGGGGCCCCCTACAATGAGCAGTTCTTC. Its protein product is CASNDGGAPYNEQFF.

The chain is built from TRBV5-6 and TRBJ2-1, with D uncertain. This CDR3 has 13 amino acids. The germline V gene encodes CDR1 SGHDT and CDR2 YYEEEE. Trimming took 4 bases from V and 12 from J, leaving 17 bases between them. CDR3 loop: CASSVPGGLRQFF. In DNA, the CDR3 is TGTGCCAGCAGCGTTCCGGGCGGTCTTCGGCAGTTCTTC.